This record covers a single TCR beta chain. These data belong to a study of T cells in Graves' hyperthyroidism and ophthalmopathy. Amplified TCR beta CDR3 regions derived from RNA transcripts. HTBI primers were the set used in a first-round RT-PCR of the TCR CDR3. Each CDR3 protein gets one entry after TCRdb re-called the multiplex PCR reads with MiXCR. Of around 600,000 distinct CDR3 sequences in the sample, about 14% were seen once. This CDR3 region has 13 residues. CDR1 SQVTM and CDR2 ANQGSEA come from the germline V gene. The germline V and J ends were trimmed by 2 bases and 1 base, with 8 bases remaining between them.

The receptor was isolated from a woman aged 50 to 60 with Graves' ophthalmopathy. Material: blood. The chain carries TRBV29-1 and TRBJ2-5; D remains ambiguous. CDR3 in amino acids: CSVELGTQETQYF. The CDR3 bases are TGCAGCGTTGAACTTGGCACCCAAGAGACCCAGTACTTC.